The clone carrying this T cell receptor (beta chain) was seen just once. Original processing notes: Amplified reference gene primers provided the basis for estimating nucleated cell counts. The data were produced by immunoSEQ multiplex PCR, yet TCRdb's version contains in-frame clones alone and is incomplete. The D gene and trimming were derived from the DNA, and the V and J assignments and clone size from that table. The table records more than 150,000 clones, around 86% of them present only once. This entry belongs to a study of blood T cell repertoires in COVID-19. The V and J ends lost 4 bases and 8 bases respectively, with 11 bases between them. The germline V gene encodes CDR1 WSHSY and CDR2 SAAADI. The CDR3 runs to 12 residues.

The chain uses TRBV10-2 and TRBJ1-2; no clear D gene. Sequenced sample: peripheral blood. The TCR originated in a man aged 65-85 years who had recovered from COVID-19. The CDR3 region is CASSGTSWGYTF. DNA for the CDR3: TGCGCCAGCAGTGGTACATCCTGGGGCTACACCTTC.